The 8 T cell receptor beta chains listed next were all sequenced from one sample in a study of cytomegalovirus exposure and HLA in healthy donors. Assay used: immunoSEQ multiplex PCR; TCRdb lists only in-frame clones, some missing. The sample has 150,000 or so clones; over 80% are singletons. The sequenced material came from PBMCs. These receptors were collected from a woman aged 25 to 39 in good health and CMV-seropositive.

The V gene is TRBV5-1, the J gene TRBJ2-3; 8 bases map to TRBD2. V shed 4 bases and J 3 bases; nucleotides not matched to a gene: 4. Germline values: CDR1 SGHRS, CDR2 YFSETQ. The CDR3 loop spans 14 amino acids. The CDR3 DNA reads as TGCGCCAGCAGCATCCAGCGGGAGACAGATACGCAGTATTTT. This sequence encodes CASSIQRETDTQYF. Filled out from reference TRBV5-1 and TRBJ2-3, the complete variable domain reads KAGVTQTPRYLIKTRGQQVTLSCSPISGHRSVSWYQQTPGQGLQFLFEYFSETQRNKGNFPGRFSGRQFSNSRSEMNVSTLELGDSALYLCASSIQRETDTQYFGPGTRLTVL.

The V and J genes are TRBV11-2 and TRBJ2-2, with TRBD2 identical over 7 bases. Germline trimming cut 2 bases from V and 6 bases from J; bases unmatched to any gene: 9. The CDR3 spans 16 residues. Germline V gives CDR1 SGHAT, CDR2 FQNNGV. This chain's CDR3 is CASSLSQTSFAGELFF. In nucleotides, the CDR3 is TGTGCCAGCAGCTTATCGCAGACTAGCTTTGCCGGGGAGCTGTTTTTT.

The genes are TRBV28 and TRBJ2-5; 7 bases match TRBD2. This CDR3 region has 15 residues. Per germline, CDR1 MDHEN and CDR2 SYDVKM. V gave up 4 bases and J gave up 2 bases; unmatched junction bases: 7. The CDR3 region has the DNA TGTGCCAGCAGTTACAGCGGGGCACGACAAGAGACCCAGTACTTC. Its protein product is CASSYSGARQETQYF. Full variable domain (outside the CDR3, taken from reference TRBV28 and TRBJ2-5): DVKVTQSSRYLVKRTGEKVFLECVQDMDHENMFWYRQDPGLGLRLIYFSYDVKMKEKGDIPEGYSVSREKKERFSLILESASTNQTSMYLCASSYSGARQETQYFGPGTRLLVL.

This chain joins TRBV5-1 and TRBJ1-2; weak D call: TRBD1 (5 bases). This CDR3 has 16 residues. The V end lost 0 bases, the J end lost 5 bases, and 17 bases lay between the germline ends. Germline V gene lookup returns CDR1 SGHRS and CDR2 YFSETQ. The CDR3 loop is CASSLGQPPGLYGYTF. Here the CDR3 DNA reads TGCGCCAGCAGCTTGGGACAGCCTCCGGGCCTGTATGGCTACACCTTC.

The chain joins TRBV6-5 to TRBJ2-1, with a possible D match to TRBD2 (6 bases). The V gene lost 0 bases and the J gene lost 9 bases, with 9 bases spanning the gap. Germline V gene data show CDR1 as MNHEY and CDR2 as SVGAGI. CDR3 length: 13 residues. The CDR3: CASSYSTRAEQFF. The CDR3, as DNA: TGTGCCAGCAGTTACTCGACTAGGGCTGAGCAGTTCTTC.

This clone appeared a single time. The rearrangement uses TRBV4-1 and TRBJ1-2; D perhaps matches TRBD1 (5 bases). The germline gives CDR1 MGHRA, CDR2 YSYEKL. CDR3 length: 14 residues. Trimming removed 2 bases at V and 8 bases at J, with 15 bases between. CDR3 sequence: CASSQLGQRKGYTF. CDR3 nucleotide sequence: TGCGCCAGCAGCCAATTGGGGCAGAGGAAAGGCTACACCTTC.

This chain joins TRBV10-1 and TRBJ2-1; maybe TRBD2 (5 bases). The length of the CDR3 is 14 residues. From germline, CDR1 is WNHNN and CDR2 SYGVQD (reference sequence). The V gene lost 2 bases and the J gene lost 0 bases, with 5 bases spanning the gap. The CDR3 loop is CASSETSSYNEQFF. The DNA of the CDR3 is TGCGCCAGCAGTGAGACTAGCTCCTACAATGAGCAGTTCTTC.

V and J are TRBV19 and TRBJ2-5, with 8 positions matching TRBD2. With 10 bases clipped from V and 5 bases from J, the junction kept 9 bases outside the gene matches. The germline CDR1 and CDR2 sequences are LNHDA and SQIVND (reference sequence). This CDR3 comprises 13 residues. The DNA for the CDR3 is TGTGCCACTAGGGCGGGGGGCTTGGAGACCCAGTACTTC. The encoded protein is CATRAGGLETQYF.